A single sample gave rise to the 27 T cell receptor beta chains below, sequenced in a study of CD8+ T cells in alopecia areata. Noted treatment: oral pan-JAK inhibitor, 5-10 mg twice daily. After isolation, RNA underwent reverse transcription to generate cDNA as the sequencing template. Measured with immunoSEQ multiplex PCR; TCRdb has only the in-frame clones, and not every one. The data show some 80,000 clones, roughly 66% seen once. The sample was CD8+ T cells sorted from blood, taken at week 24, from a patient treated with tofacitinib. Source of these receptors: a human donor with alopecia areata.

The chain couples TRBV7-9 to TRBJ1-2; D gene uncertain. The germline V gene has CDR1 SEHNR and CDR2 FQNEAQ (reference sequence). V was cut by 5 bases and J by 10 bases, with 20 bases left in between. The CDR3 is made up of 14 amino acids. In nucleotides, the CDR3 is TGTGCCAGCAGCCCCCTCACAGACACCTGGGCCTACACCTTC. Protein product: CASSPLTDTWAYTF.

The sample holds a few counts of this clone. The V call is TRBV7-9, the J call TRBJ1-5; TRBD1 matches 9 bases. With 4 bases clipped from V and 1 base from J, the junction kept 2 bases outside the gene matches. The CDR3 sequence is 15 residues long. Germline CDR1 and CDR2: SEHNR and FQNEAQ (reference sequence). The CDR3 here is CASSSGTGSNQPQHF. The CDR3 DNA sequence: TGTGCCAGCAGCTCCGGGACAGGGAGCAATCAGCCCCAGCATTTT.

This clone occurred a few times. This chain connects TRBV27 to TRBJ2-6; perhaps TRBD1 as D (5 bases). The V gene lost 3 bases and the J gene lost 2 bases, with 11 bases spanning the gap. The CDR3 sequence is 16 residues long. Germline lookup yields CDR1 MNHEY and CDR2 SMNVEV (reference sequence). Written as DNA, the CDR3 is TGTGCCAGCAGTTTGGCAGGGTGGGCTGGGGCCAACGTCCTGACTTTC. It is translated as CASSLAGWAGANVLTF.

The rearrangement joins TRBV7-8 to TRBJ2-5, with D unclear. The V and J ends lost 2 bases and 1 base respectively, with 8 bases between them. Germline V gene data show CDR1 as SGHVS and CDR2 as FQNEAQ. The CDR3 consists of 14 residues. The CDR3 nucleotides are TGTGCCAGCAGCTTAATTGGCCTCCAAGAGACCCAGTACTTC. It specifies CASSLIGLQETQYF. The full variable domain, completed using reference TRBV7-8 and TRBJ2-5, is GAGVSQSPRYKVAKRGQDVALRCDPISGHVSLFWYQQALGQGPEFLTYFQNEAQLDKSGLPSDRFFAERPEGSVSTLKIQRTQQEDSAVYLCASSLIGLQETQYFGPGTRLLVL.

V is TRBV7-2 and J is TRBJ1-2, with D hard to call. CDR1 SGHTA and CDR2 FQGNSA come from the germline V gene. Trimming removed 5 bases at V and 8 bases at J, with 24 bases between. CDR3 size: 16 residues. DNA for the CDR3: TGTGCCAGCAGCCCCGATCCTGTGGACCCTGGTGAGGGCTACACCTTC. It is translated as CASSPDPVDPGEGYTF.

This rearrangement joins TRBV21-1 to TRBJ1-2; no check of the table's D call, TRBD1, against the DNA was made. TRBV21-1 is an annotated pseudogene. The CDR3 sequence is 14 residues long. CDR3 DNA: TGTGCCAGCAGCAATGGAGACAGGGGGGAAGGCTACACCTTC. Protein sequence: CASSNGDRGEGYTF.

The table lists this clone with a few counts. The V call is TRBV29-1, the J call TRBJ2-1, with D tentatively TRBD1 (6 bases). CDR3 length equals 16 residues. Trimming pared 0 bases from V and 8 bases from J, leaving 20 bases between. Germline CDR1 is SQVTM and CDR2 is ANQGSEA. CDR3 bases: TGCAGCGTTGAAGAAGATAGCCAGGGGTTTGGCTATGAGCAGTTCTTC. Translation gives CSVEEDSQGFGYEQFF.

The chain combines TRBV6-4 with TRBJ2-1; D gene ambiguous. Germline V gene data show CDR1 as MRHNA and CDR2 as SNTAGT. The CDR3 has 14 amino acids. Trimming shortened V by 4 bases and J by 8 bases, and 15 bases separated the two germline ends. Here the CDR3 reads CASSGSVSADEQFF. The CDR3 DNA is TGTGCCAGCAGTGGGTCAGTCTCTGCGGATGAGCAGTTCTTC.

This chain uses TRBV18 with TRBJ1-5; D remains unclear. V shed 4 bases and J shed 0 bases, with 16 bases lying between them. CDR3 length equals 17 residues. The V gene's germline CDR1 is KGHSH and CDR2 LQKENI. CDR3 sequence: CASSHEGPINSNQPQHF. For the CDR3, the DNA is TGTGCCAGCTCACATGAAGGACCTATTAATAGCAATCAGCCCCAGCATTTT. The entire variable domain, with the rest obtained from reference TRBV18 and TRBJ1-5, is as follows: NAGVMQNPRHLVRRRGQEARLRCSPMKGHSHVYWYRQLPEEGLKFMVYLQKENIIDESGMPKERFSAEFPKEGPSILRIQQVVRGDSAAYFCASSHEGPINSNQPQHFGDGTRLSIL.

This clone was counted between two and nine times. A far bigger clonotype differs at one base, so this is likely a read error. The same CDR3 also results from other DNA sequences found in this sample. The CDR3 spells CASSQEFGDRGYEAFF. The CDR3 bases are TGTGCCAGCAGCCAAGAATTTGGGGACAGGGGTTATGAAGCTTTCTTT. V usage is TRBV5-4 and J usage is TRBJ1-1, with TRBD1 matching 10 bases. This CDR3 is built from 16 residues. CDR1 is SGHNT and CDR2 is YYREEE in the germline V gene (reference sequence). Trimming cost V 4 bases and J 7 bases; bases outside gene matches: 13.

This clone was picked up a small number of times. The V call is TRBV27, the J call TRBJ2-7; D gene unclear. Between the trimmed V and J ends, which lost 3 bases and 0 bases, there was a span of 6 bases. Germline-derived CDR1 and CDR2 are MNHEY and SMNVEV (reference sequence). The CDR3 totals 13 residues. The CDR3 loop reads CASSFLLSYEQYF. The DNA of the CDR3 is TGTGCCAGCAGTTTCCTCCTCTCCTACGAGCAGTACTTC.

The chain combines TRBV7-9 with TRBJ1-3, with D perhaps matching TRBD1 (5 bases). This CDR3 has 16 residues. Trimming left V 5 bases short and J 0 bases short, with 14 bases between. Per the germline V gene, CDR1 is SEHNR and CDR2 is FQNEAQ (reference sequence). The CDR3 nucleotides read TGTGCCAGCAGCCCCTCAGGGCCGAACTCTGGAAACACCATATATTTT. Amino acids: CASSPSGPNSGNTIYF.

The rearrangement links TRBV4-1 to TRBJ2-1; 10 bases map to TRBD2. With V trimmed by 1 base and J by 9 bases, 6 bases remained unmatched. The germline V gene has CDR1 MGHRA and CDR2 YSYEKL. CDR3 size: 15 residues. Here the CDR3 DNA reads TGCGCCAGCAGCCAAGTTGTTATAGCGGGAGGTGAGCAGTTCTTC. Translating it yields CASSQVVIAGGEQFF.

The CDR3 DNA follows: TGTGCCAGCAGCTCTCAGGGGCCCATGGGGGGCTACACCTTC. Encoded protein: CASSSQGPMGGYTF. The chain links TRBV5-6 to TRBJ1-2; weak D call: TRBD1 (6 bases). V was clipped by 3 bases and J by 8 bases, with 17 bases between them. CDR1 SGHDT and CDR2 YYEEEE come from the germline V gene. This CDR3 is 14 amino acids long.

The CDR3 DNA reads as TGTGCCAGCAAAGGGACGGGAGGGATCGGGACCCAGTACTTC. Its translation: CASKGTGGIGTQYF. The V gene is TRBV6-5, the J gene TRBJ2-5; 8 positions agree with TRBD2. V shed 7 bases, J shed 7 bases, and the junction held 11 bases outside the gene matches. CDR1 and CDR2 (germline): MNHEY, SVGAGI. The CDR3 extends over 14 amino acids.

This sequence joins TRBV6-6 and TRBJ1-4; a weak D match, TRBD1 (5 bases). The CDR3 sequence is 15 residues long. V was pared by 5 bases and J by 4 bases, with 14 bases between. Germline V gives CDR1 MNHNY, CDR2 SVGAGI (reference sequence). CDR3 amino acids: CASSPPGGFNEKLFF. The CDR3 DNA sequence: TGTGCCAGCAGTCCCCCGGGGGGGTTTAATGAAAAACTGTTTTTT.

There are a few counts of this clone. The V and J genes are TRBV14 and TRBJ2-7; the match to TRBD2 covers 9 bases. The V gene's germline CDR1 is SGHDN and CDR2 FVKESK. The CDR3 sequence is 14 residues long. V lost 8 bases, J lost 3 bases, and 8 bases stayed unmatched. CDR3: CASGTRAGGYEQYF. The CDR3 coding sequence is TGTGCCAGCGGGACGCGAGCGGGAGGCTACGAGCAGTACTTC. Supplemented by reference TRBV14 and TRBJ2-7, the full variable domain reads EAGVTQFPSHSVIEKGQTVTLRCDPISGHDNLYWYRRVMGKEIKFLLHFVKESKQDESGMPNNRFLAERTGGTYSTLKVQPAELEDSGVYFCASGTRAGGYEQYFGPGTRLTVT.

The chain combines TRBV5-1 with TRBJ1-1; tentatively, D is TRBD1 (5 bases). This CDR3 comprises 14 residues. The V end was cut by 3 bases, the J end by 2 bases, with 11 bases between. Germline lookup yields CDR1 SGHRS and CDR2 YFSETQ. The CDR3 DNA follows: TGCGCCAGCAGCTCGGGACTGGTAAACACTGAAGCTTTCTTT. Protein product: CASSSGLVNTEAFF.

J is TRBJ2-7 and V is TRBV7-9; no definite D call. Trimming cost V 5 bases and J 5 bases, with 7 bases left between them. Germline CDR1 SEHNR, CDR2 FQNEAQ (reference sequence). This CDR3 has 11 amino acids. For the CDR3, the DNA is TGTGCCAGCAGCCCATATCACGAGCAGTACTTC. As protein: CASSPYHEQYF.

The chain recombines TRBV4-1 with TRBJ2-3; no firm D call. The CDR3 loop spans 18 amino acids. CDR1 MGHRA and CDR2 YSYEKL come from the germline V gene. V was cut by 0 bases and J by 5 bases, with 21 bases left in between. Written as DNA, the CDR3 is TGCGCCAGCAGCCAAGATTCGCCCTCACCGGGCCGCGTAGATACGCAGTATTTT. Translating it yields CASSQDSPSPGRVDTQYF.

This clone was recorded a few times. The chain links TRBV6-9 to TRBJ1-2; weak D call: TRBD1 (6 bases). The CDR3 has 14 residues. Per the germline V gene, CDR1 is MNHGY and CDR2 is SVAAGI. V lost 4 bases and J lost 7, with 16 bases in between. CDR3 loop: CASSWGDTAGGYTF. Here the CDR3 DNA reads TGTGCCAGCAGTTGGGGGGACACAGCTGGTGGCTACACCTTC.

In its sample, this clone was seen once. J is TRBJ2-4 and V is TRBV4-3; D not resolved. This CDR3 is built from 15 residues. Germline V gene data show CDR1 as LGHNA and CDR2 as YSLEER. The V end lost 0 bases, the J end lost 8 bases, and 14 bases lay between the germline ends. The CDR3 nucleotides read TGCGCCAGCAGCCAAGATAGAAGGTTTGGGGACATTCAGTACTTC. This translates into CASSQDRRFGDIQYF.

Many counts were recorded for this clone. The CDR3 loop is CASSLDLGETNTGELFF. CDR3 in DNA: TGTGCCAGCAGCTTAGATCTCGGGGAAACGAACACCGGGGAGCTGTTTTTT. This chain uses TRBV7-8 with TRBJ2-2; a possible D gene is TRBD2 (5 bases). Germline CDR1 and CDR2: SGHVS and FQNEAQ. Trimming stripped 1 base from V and 0 bases from J, with 12 bases between. CDR3 length: 17 residues.

V gene TRBV7-3 combines with J gene TRBJ2-5; 9 bases are shared with TRBD1. The CDR3 consists of 15 residues. The germline V gene has CDR1 SGHTA and CDR2 FQGTGA. The V and J ends lost 2 bases and 5 bases, in that order; junction bases with no gene match: 6. The CDR3 DNA sequence: TGTGCCAGCAGCTTAGAGGGGACAGGGTCGGAGACCCAGTACTTC. Its protein product is CASSLEGTGSETQYF.

The V gene is TRBV4-1, the J gene TRBJ2-7; D is unclear. Per the germline V gene, CDR1 is MGHRA and CDR2 is YSYEKL. The CDR3 runs to 15 residues. Trimming removed 0 bases from V and 2 bases from J, with 11 bases in between. CDR3 nucleotide sequence: TGCGCCAGCAGCCAAGATCGTGGCCTACCCTACGAGCAGTACTTC. Its translation is CASSQDRGLPYEQYF.

CDR3 residues: CASSGSQQGAYQPQHF. In DNA, the CDR3 is TGTGCCAGCAGTGGAAGCCAACAGGGGGCATATCAGCCCCAGCATTTT. V usage is TRBV2 and J usage is TRBJ1-5, with TRBD1 identical over 9 bases. Germline V gene lookup returns CDR1 SNHLY and CDR2 FYNNEI. After removal of 4 bases from V and 5 bases from J, the junction contained 9 bases not matched to a gene. This CDR3 spans 16 amino acids.

This chain joins TRBV7-9 and TRBJ1-2; perhaps TRBD1 as D (5 bases). The V and J ends lost 2 bases and 0 bases respectively, with 13 bases between them. The CDR3 extends over 16 amino acids. Germline V lookup: CDR1 SEHNR, CDR2 FQNEAQ (reference sequence). The CDR3 sequence: CASSLLAGKANYGYTF. The CDR3 bases are TGTGCCAGCAGCTTATTGGCAGGGAAGGCTAACTATGGCTACACCTTC. Drawing the rest from reference TRBV7-9 and TRBJ1-2, the complete variable domain is DTGVSQNPRHKITKRGQNVTFRCDPISEHNRLYWYRQTLGQGPEFLTYFQNEAQLEKSRLLSDRFSAERPKGSFSTLEIQRTEQGDSAMYLCASSLLAGKANYGYTFGSGTRLTVV.